One and the same sample provided the 17 T cell receptor beta chains below, sequenced in a study of blood T cell repertoires in COVID-19. Method: immunoSEQ multiplex PCR; TCRdb's copy keeps in-frame clones and lacks some. This sample has roughly 500,000 clones, with approximately 89% found just once. Sequences were obtained from peripheral blood. These receptors were obtained from a man between 18 and 29 years old with COVID-19, enrolled during active disease.

With regard to this clone: The junction shows a germline mismatch at one end, possibly a read error. The J gene is TRBJ1-6, the V gene TRBV7-2; unclear D gene. The CDR3 is 16 amino acids. Germline loops: CDR1 SGHTA, CDR2 FQGNSA. The CDR3: CASSLAGRSYTSPLHF. The CDR3 DNA follows: TGTGCCAGCAGCTTAGCAGGCAGGTCCTATACTTCACCCCTCCACTTT.

This clone was seen more than once but under ten times. V is TRBV27 and J is TRBJ1-2; tentatively, D is TRBD1 (6 bases). CDR3 length: 13 amino acids. V lost 5 bases and J 8 bases, leaving 15 bases between the germline ends. The V gene's germline CDR1 is MNHEY and CDR2 SMNVEV (reference sequence). CDR3 residues: CASSTQGSFGYTF. The CDR3 nucleotides read TGTGCCAGCAGTACCCAGGGGAGTTTCGGCTACACCTTC.

This chain uses TRBV6-1 with TRBJ2-7; D uncertain. V lost 1 base, J lost 0 bases, and 7 bases lay in between. The length of the CDR3 is 14 residues. CDR1 and CDR2 from the germline V gene are MNHNS and SASEGT. The CDR3 loop reads CASSEVLSSYEQYF. CDR3 DNA sequence: TGTGCCAGCAGTGAAGTGCTTAGCTCCTACGAGCAGTACTTC.

The chain combines TRBV7-2 with TRBJ2-7; D is unclear. Germline CDR1 reads SGHTA; CDR2 reads FQGNSA. Trimming pared 0 bases from V and 5 bases from J, leaving 5 bases between. The CDR3 is 12 amino acids. The CDR3 DNA reads TGTGCCAGCAGCTTAGCGAGGAACGAGCAGTACTTC. As protein: CASSLARNEQYF.

The genes are TRBV14 and TRBJ1-2, with TRBD1 as a possible D gene (5 bases). CDR3 length: 16 amino acids. Between the trimmed V and J ends, which lost 1 base and 0 bases, there was a span of 12 bases. Per germline, CDR1 SGHDN and CDR2 FVKESK. The CDR3 loop reads CASSQGPRGTNYGYTF. The CDR3 DNA reads as TGTGCCAGCAGCCAAGGCCCCCGGGGGACTAACTATGGCTACACCTTC. The entire variable domain, with the rest obtained from reference TRBV14 and TRBJ1-2, is as follows: EAGVTQFPSHSVIEKGQTVTLRCDPISGHDNLYWYRRVMGKEIKFLLHFVKESKQDESGMPNNRFLAERTGGTYSTLKVQPAELEDSGVYFCASSQGPRGTNYGYTFGSGTRLTVV.

This chain links TRBV4-1 with TRBJ2-3; tentative D call: TRBD1 (5 bases). With 0 bases removed from V and 6 bases from J, the gap between germline ends came to 10 bases. This CDR3 spans 14 amino acids. The V gene's germline CDR1 is MGHRA and CDR2 YSYEKL. This CDR3 reads CASSQDAGKDTQYF. For the CDR3, the DNA is TGCGCCAGCAGCCAAGACGCAGGGAAGGATACGCAGTATTTT.

The chain joins TRBV28 to TRBJ2-7, with 11 bases fitting TRBD2. The CDR3 is 15 residues long. The trim removed 3 bases at V and 4 bases at J, leaving 5 bases unmatched. The germline V gene has CDR1 MDHEN and CDR2 SYDVKM. CDR3 sequence reads: CASSFTSGGGYEQYF. The CDR3, as DNA: TGTGCCAGCAGTTTTACTAGCGGGGGAGGGTACGAGCAGTACTTC.

A word on this clone: Other nucleotide sequences from this sample produce the same CDR3. The V and J genes are TRBV2 and TRBJ2-5; D perhaps matches TRBD2 (6 bases). Trimming left V 6 bases short and J 4 bases short, with 9 bases between. Germline CDR1 SNHLY, CDR2 FYNNEI. The CDR3 has 12 residues. In DNA form, the CDR3 reads TGTGCCAGCAGGACTAGTGGAGAGACCCAGTACTTC. Residues: CASRTSGETQYF. The entire variable domain, with the rest obtained from reference TRBV2 and TRBJ2-5, is as follows: EPEVTQTPSHQVTQMGQEVILRCVPISNHLYFYWYRQILGQKVEFLVSFYNNEISEKSEIFDDQFSVERPDGSNFTLKIRSTKLEDSAMYFCASRTSGETQYFGPGTRLLVL.

The V gene is TRBV6-5, the J gene TRBJ2-3; TRBD2 might be the D (7 bases). Germline V CDR1 and CDR2: MNHEY, SVGAGI. The CDR3 has 16 residues. V was clipped by 4 bases and J by 6 bases, with 20 bases between them. The CDR3 is CASSSRGRGRGDTQYF. CDR3 coding DNA: TGTGCCAGCAGTTCTCGCGGTAGAGGGAGGGGGGATACGCAGTATTTT.

This clone appeared a few times. The chain carries TRBV2 and TRBJ2-6; weak D call: TRBD1 (7 bases). CDR1 and CDR2 from the germline V gene are SNHLY and FYNNEI. The CDR3 is made up of 15 amino acids. V lost 7 bases and J lost 2, with 12 bases in between. The CDR3 DNA sequence: TGTGCCAGCACGGCCAGGGGGGCTGGGGCCAACGTCCTGACTTTC. Protein: CASTARGAGANVLTF.

This chain uses TRBV5-4 with TRBJ1-4, with D maybe TRBD1 (5 bases). The CDR3 is 15 residues long. In germline, CDR1 is SGHNT, CDR2 YYREEE (reference sequence). The V end was cut by 4 bases, the J end by 8 bases, with 18 bases between. The chain's CDR3 is CASSHRQLGNEKLFF. In DNA form, the CDR3 reads TGTGCCAGCAGCCACAGACAGCTTGGGAACGAAAAACTGTTTTTT. The full variable domain, completed using reference TRBV5-4 and TRBJ1-4, is ETGVTQSPTHLIKTRGQQVTLRCSSQSGHNTVSWYQQALGQGPQFIFQYYREEENGRGNFPPRFSGLQFPNYSSELNVNALELDDSALYLCASSHRQLGNEKLFFGSGTQLSVL.

This clone occurred once. DNA for the CDR3: TGCGCCAGCAGCCCTGGGGCGGGGACAGGGATCGATGAGCAGTTCTTC. It codes for CASSPGAGTGIDEQFF. V usage is TRBV5-1 and J usage is TRBJ2-1, with 9 bases fitting TRBD1. The CDR3 has 16 residues. The trim removed 4 bases at V and 8 bases at J, leaving 13 bases unmatched. Germline V gene sequence: CDR1 SGHRS, CDR2 YFSETQ.

The rearrangement uses TRBV19 and TRBJ2-3; D remains ambiguous. With 5 bases removed from V and 4 bases from J, the gap between germline ends came to 10 bases. The CDR3 has 13 residues. The germline CDR1 and CDR2 sequences are LNHDA and SQIVND (reference sequence). CDR3 in amino acids: CASSPTSADTQYF. The CDR3 bases are TGTGCCAGTAGTCCTACCTCCGCAGATACGCAGTATTTT.

This clone showed up just a few times. J is TRBJ2-7 and V is TRBV12-3 or TRBV12-4; no clear D gene. Trimming pared 3 bases from V and 4 bases from J, leaving 10 bases between. The CDR3 length is 13 residues. The CDR3 region is CASSLSPTYEQYF. In DNA form, the CDR3 reads TGTGCCAGCAGTTTGTCTCCTACGTACGAGCAGTACTTC.

This chain uses TRBV10-1 with TRBJ2-3, with 9 bases matching TRBD1. V lost 6 bases to trimming and J lost 1 base; unmatched junction nucleotides: 5. The CDR3 covers 15 residues. CDR1 and CDR2 from the germline V gene are WNHNN and SYGVQD (reference sequence). The CDR3 reads CASSEQGAGTDTQYF. The CDR3 DNA is TGCGCCAGCAGCGAACAGGGGGCTGGCACAGATACGCAGTATTTT.

The CDR3 coding sequence is TGCGCCAGCAGTGAGGGGCTCGGCTCCTACGAGCAGTACTTC. Amino acid sequence: CASSEGLGSYEQYF. The chain links TRBV10-1 to TRBJ2-7; no clear D gene. Looked up from germline, CDR1 is WNHNN and CDR2 is SYGVQD (reference sequence). The germline V and J ends were trimmed by 2 bases and 0 bases, with 8 bases remaining between them. The CDR3 consists of 14 residues.

V gene TRBV2 combines with J gene TRBJ2-7; 7 bases align to TRBD1. Per germline, CDR1 SNHLY and CDR2 FYNNEI. The V segment lost 2 bases and the J segment 5 bases; nucleotides outside the gene matches: 6. CDR3 length equals 14 residues. The CDR3 DNA sequence: TGTGCCAGCAGTGAACGAGGGCAGGGGGACGAGCAGTACTTC. Protein product: CASSERGQGDEQYF.